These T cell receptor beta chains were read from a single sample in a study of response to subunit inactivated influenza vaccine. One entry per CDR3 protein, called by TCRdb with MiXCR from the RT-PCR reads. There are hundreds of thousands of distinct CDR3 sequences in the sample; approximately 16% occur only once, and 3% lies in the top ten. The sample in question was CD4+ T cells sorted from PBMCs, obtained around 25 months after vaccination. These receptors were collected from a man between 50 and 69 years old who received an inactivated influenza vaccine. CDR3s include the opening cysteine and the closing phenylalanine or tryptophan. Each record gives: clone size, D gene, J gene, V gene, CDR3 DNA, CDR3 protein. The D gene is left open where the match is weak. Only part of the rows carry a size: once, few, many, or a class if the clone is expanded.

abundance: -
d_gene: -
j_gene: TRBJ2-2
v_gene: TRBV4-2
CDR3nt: TGTGCCAGCAGCCAAGACAGGGATGGCACCGGGGAGCTGTTTTTT
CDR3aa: CASSQDRDGTGELFF

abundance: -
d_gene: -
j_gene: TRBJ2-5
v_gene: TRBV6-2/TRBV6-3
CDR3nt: TGTGCCAGCAGTTATCATGGAGAGACCCAGTACTTC
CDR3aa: CASSYHGETQYF

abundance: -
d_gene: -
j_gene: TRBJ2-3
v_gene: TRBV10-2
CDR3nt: TGCGCCAGCAGTGAGGGCGGCGGCCTGACCGATACGCAGTATTTT
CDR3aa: CASSEGGGLTDTQYF

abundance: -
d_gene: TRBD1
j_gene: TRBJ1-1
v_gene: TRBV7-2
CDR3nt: TGTGCCAGCAGCTCGCGGACAGGGGCGGGAACTGAAGCTTTCTTT
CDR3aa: CASSSRTGAGTEAFF

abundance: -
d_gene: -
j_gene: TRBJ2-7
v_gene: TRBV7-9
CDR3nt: TGTGCCAGCACCACCGGACGGTACGAGCAGTACTTC
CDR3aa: CASTTGRYEQYF

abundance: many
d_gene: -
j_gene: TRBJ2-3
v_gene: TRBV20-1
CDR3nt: TGCAGTGCTAGAGATTCCGTCCGAGCGCAGTATTTT
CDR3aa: CSARDSVRAQYF

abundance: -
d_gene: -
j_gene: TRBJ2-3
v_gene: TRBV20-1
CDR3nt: TGCAGTGCTACTACGGGGGCCGGCACAGATACGCAGTATTTT
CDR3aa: CSATTGAGTDTQYF

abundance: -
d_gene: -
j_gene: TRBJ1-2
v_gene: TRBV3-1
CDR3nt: TGTGCCAGCAGCCAAGATTGGGGTGGCTACACCTTC
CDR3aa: CASSQDWGGYTF

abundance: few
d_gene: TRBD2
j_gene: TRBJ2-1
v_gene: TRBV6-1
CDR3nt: TGTGCCAGCGCTGGACTAGGGCCGAACAATGAGCAGTTCTTC
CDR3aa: CASAGLGPNNEQFF

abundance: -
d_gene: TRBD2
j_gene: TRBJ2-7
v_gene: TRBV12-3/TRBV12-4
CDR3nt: TGTGCCAGCAGTTTAATGGGACTAGCGGCATCCGAGCAGTACTTC
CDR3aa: CASSLMGLAASEQYF

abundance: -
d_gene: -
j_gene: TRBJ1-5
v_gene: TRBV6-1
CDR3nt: TGTGCCAGCAGGGGTGCAGGCAATCAGCCCCAGCATTTT
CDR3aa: CASRGAGNQPQHF

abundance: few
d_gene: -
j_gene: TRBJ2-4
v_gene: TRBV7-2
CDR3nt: TGTGCCAGCAGCTTTGGGCGGGGAAACATTCAGTACTTC
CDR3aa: CASSFGRGNIQYF

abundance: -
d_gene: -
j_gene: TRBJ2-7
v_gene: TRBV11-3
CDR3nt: TGTGCCAGCAGCTTAGACCTGGCAGCGGAGCAGTACTTC
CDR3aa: CASSLDLAAEQYF

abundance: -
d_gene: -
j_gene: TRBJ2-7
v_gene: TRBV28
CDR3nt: TGTGCCAGCAGTTCTAACGAGCAGTACTTC
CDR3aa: CASSSNEQYF

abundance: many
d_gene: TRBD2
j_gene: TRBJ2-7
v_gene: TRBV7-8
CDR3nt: TGTGCCAGCAGCTTGACTAGCGCACGCTCCTACGAGCAGTACTTC
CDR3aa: CASSLTSARSYEQYF

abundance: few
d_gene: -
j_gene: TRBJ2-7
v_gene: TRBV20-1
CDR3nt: TGCAGTGCTAGGGCCTCGAGCTCCTACGAGCAGTACTTC
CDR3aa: CSARASSSYEQYF

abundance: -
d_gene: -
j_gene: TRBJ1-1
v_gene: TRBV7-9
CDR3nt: TGTGCCAGCAGCTTAGGCGTCGGGGCGAACACTGAAGCTTTCTTT
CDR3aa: CASSLGVGANTEAFF

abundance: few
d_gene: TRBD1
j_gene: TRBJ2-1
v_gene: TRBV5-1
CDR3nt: TGCGCCAGCAGCACAGAGGGACAGCCCTACAATGAGCAGTTCTTC
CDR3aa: CASSTEGQPYNEQFF

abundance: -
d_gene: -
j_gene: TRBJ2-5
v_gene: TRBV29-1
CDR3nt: TGCAGCGTTGTGGGTCAGCTAGAAGAGACCCAGTACTTC
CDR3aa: CSVVGQLEETQYF

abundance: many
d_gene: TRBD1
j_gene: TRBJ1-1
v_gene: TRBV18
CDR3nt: TGTGCCAGCAGTCCCGACAGGGACACTGAAGCTTTCTTT
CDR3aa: CASSPDRDTEAFF

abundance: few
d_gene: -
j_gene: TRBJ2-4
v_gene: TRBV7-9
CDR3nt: TGTGCCAGCAGCCTCGGACAGCCAACGGCCAAAAACATTCAGTACTTC
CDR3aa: CASSLGQPTAKNIQYF

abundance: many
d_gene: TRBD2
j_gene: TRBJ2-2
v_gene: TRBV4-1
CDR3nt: TGCGCCAGCAGCCAAGCTAGCGGGGGCGGGGAGCTGTTTTTT
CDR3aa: CASSQASGGGELFF

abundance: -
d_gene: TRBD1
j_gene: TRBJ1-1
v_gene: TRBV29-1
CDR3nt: TGCAGCGTGGCCTCAGGGGGCTGGTTTCAAACTGAAGCTTTCTTT
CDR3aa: CSVASGGWFQTEAFF

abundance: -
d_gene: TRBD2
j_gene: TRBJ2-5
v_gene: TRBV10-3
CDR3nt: TGTGCCATAAGTGAAAGCGGGGGCAAAGGAGAGACCCAGTACTTC
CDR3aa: CAISESGGKGETQYF

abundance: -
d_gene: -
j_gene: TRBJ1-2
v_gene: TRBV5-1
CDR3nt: TGCGCCAGCAGCTTGGAACCAGGGCAGCTTCACTATGGCTACACCTTC
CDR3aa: CASSLEPGQLHYGYTF

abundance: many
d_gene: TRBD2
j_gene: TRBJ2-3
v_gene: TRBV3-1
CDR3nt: TGTGCCAGCAGCCAAGCTAGCGGATCTAGCACAGATACGCAGTATTTT
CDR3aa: CASSQASGSSTDTQYF

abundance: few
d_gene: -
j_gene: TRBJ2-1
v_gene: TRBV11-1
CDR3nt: TGTGCCAGCAGCGTTCAGCCGGGACGCCTCTACAATGAGCAGTTCTTC
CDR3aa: CASSVQPGRLYNEQFF

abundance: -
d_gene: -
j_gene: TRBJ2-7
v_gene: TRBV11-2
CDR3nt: TGTGCCAGCAGCTTAGATTGGGACGGCGAGCAGTACTTC
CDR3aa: CASSLDWDGEQYF